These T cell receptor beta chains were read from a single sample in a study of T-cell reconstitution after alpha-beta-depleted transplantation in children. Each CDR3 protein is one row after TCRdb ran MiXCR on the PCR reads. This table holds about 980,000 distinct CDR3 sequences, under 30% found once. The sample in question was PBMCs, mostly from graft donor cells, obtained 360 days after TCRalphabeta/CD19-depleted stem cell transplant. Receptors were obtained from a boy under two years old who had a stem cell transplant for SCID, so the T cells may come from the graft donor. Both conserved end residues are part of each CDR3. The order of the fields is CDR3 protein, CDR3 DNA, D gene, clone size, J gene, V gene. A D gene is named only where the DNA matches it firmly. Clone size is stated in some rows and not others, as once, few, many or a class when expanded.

CDR3 protein: CASSSGLFTTDEQFF
CDR3 DNA: TGTGCCAGCAGCTCCGGACTATTTACGACCGATGAGCAGTTCTTC
D gene: NA
clone size: few
J gene: TRBJ2-1
V gene: TRBV6-5

CDR3 protein: CASSRGGRGEQFF
CDR3 DNA: TGTGCCAGCAGCCGCGGAGGCAGGGGGGAGCAGTTCTTC
D gene: TRBD1
clone size: NA
J gene: TRBJ2-1
V gene: TRBV7-9

CDR3 protein: CSARVGGTLETQYF
CDR3 DNA: TGCAGTGCTAGGGTGGGGGGAACCCTAGAGACCCAGTACTTC
D gene: NA
clone size: NA
J gene: TRBJ2-5
V gene: TRBV20-1

CDR3 protein: CASSKGPQTYEQYF
CDR3 DNA: TGCGCCAGCAGCAAAGGTCCGCAGACTTACGAGCAGTACTTC
D gene: NA
clone size: few
J gene: TRBJ2-7
V gene: TRBV4-1

CDR3 protein: CASSTPSGGGLYEQYF
CDR3 DNA: TGTGCCAGCAGCACTCCTAGCGGGGGAGGCCTCTACGAGCAGTACTTC
D gene: TRBD2
clone size: once
J gene: TRBJ2-7
V gene: TRBV6-2/TRBV6-3

CDR3 protein: CASSESRQVQKPQHF
CDR3 DNA: TGTGCCAGCAGTGAATCCAGACAGGTTCAAAAGCCCCAGCATTTT
D gene: NA
clone size: few
J gene: TRBJ1-5
V gene: TRBV6-1

CDR3 protein: CASSLALGTAKTRSYEQYF
CDR3 DNA: TGTGCCAGCAGCCTAGCACTAGGGACTGCCAAAACCCGCTCTTACGAGCAGTACTTC
D gene: NA
clone size: few
J gene: TRBJ2-7
V gene: TRBV11-1

CDR3 protein: CSVEGTTVNSPLHF
CDR3 DNA: TGCAGTGTGGAGGGAACAACGGTAAATTCACCCCTCCACTTT
D gene: NA
clone size: few
J gene: TRBJ1-6
V gene: TRBV20-1

CDR3 protein: CASSQGGPGNQPQHF
CDR3 DNA: TGTGCCAGCAGCCAGGGAGGGCCGGGCAATCAGCCCCAGCATTTT
D gene: NA
clone size: many
J gene: TRBJ1-5
V gene: TRBV3-1

CDR3 protein: CSARDLRDPQETQYF
CDR3 DNA: TGCAGTGCTAGAGATCTGAGGGACCCCCAAGAGACCCAGTACTTC
D gene: NA
clone size: NA
J gene: TRBJ2-5
V gene: TRBV20-1

CDR3 protein: CSASSPGQGVHNQPQHF
CDR3 DNA: TGCAGTGCTAGTTCTCCGGGACAGGGGGTTCACAATCAGCCCCAGCATTTT
D gene: TRBD1
clone size: NA
J gene: TRBJ1-5
V gene: TRBV20-1

CDR3 protein: CASSPLVAYGQHF
CDR3 DNA: TGTGCCAGCAGTCCCTTGGTGGCCTACGGCCAGCATTTT
D gene: NA
clone size: few
J gene: TRBJ1-5
V gene: TRBV12-3/TRBV12-4

CDR3 protein: CASRTSTDTQYF
CDR3 DNA: TGTGCCAGCAGGACTAGCACAGATACGCAGTATTTT
D gene: NA
clone size: many
J gene: TRBJ2-3
V gene: TRBV25-1

CDR3 protein: CASSFGLAGFEQYF
CDR3 DNA: TGTGCCAGCAGTTTCGGACTAGCGGGATTCGAGCAGTACTTC
D gene: TRBD2
clone size: NA
J gene: TRBJ2-7
V gene: TRBV28

CDR3 protein: CSAIPNTEAFF
CDR3 DNA: TGCAGTGCCATCCCGAACACTGAAGCTTTCTTT
D gene: NA
clone size: NA
J gene: TRBJ1-1
V gene: TRBV20-1

CDR3 protein: CASSDYVGPLGYYLYEQYF
CDR3 DNA: TGCGCCAGCAGTGATTACGTGGGACCACTGGGGTACTACCTTTACGAGCAGTACTTC
D gene: NA
clone size: NA
J gene: TRBJ2-7
V gene: TRBV10-2

CDR3 protein: CASSENGQVTEAFF
CDR3 DNA: TGTGCCAGTAGCGAGAACGGACAGGTCACTGAAGCTTTCTTT
D gene: TRBD1
clone size: few
J gene: TRBJ1-1
V gene: TRBV19

CDR3 protein: CSARDLRRAEAFF
CDR3 DNA: TGCAGTGCTAGAGACCTCAGAAGAGCTGAAGCTTTCTTT
D gene: NA
clone size: NA
J gene: TRBJ1-1
V gene: TRBV20-1

CDR3 protein: CASSLTGMEETQYF
CDR3 DNA: TGTGCCAGCAGTCTGACAGGGATGGAAGAGACCCAGTACTTC
D gene: TRBD1
clone size: NA
J gene: TRBJ2-5
V gene: TRBV28